This T cell receptor (beta chain) was retrieved from a study of blood T cell repertoires in COVID-19. Data came from immunoSEQ multiplex PCR; TCRdb stores just in-frame clones and leaves some out. The table records hundreds of thousands of clones, 88% of them present only once. The sequence was obtained from a woman in her sixties or seventies in a cohort exposed to, infected with or recovered from COVID-19 (not recorded which). Sequencing was performed on PBMCs or T cells enriched from blood (not recorded which).

The CDR3 here is CASIAGGPGNEQFF. In DNA form, the CDR3 reads TGTGCCAGCATAGCGGGAGGGCCGGGGAATGAGCAGTTCTTC. The chain uses TRBV6-5 and TRBJ2-1, with 11 bases matching TRBD2. This CDR3 region has 14 residues. J was trimmed by 7 bases and V by 7 bases; bases with no gene match: 6. From germline, CDR1 is MNHEY and CDR2 SVGAGI.